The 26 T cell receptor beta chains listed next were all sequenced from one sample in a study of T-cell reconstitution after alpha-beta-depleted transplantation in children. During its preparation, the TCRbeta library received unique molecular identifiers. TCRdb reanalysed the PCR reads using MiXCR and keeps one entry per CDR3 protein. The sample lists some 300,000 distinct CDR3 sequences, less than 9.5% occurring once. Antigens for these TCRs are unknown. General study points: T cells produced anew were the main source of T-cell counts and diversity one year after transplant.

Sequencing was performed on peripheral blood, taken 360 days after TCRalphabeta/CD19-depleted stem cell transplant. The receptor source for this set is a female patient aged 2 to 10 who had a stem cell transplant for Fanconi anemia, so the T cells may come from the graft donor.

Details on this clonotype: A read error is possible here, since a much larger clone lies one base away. CDR3: CASSQDRKIVEKLFF. As DNA, the CDR3 is TGTGCCAGCAGCCAGGACAGGAAGATTGTTGAAAAACTGTTTTTT. The V and J genes are TRBV3-1 and TRBJ1-4, with 7 nucleotides matching TRBD1. Germline V CDR1 and CDR2: LGHDT, YNNKEL (reference sequence). V gave up 3 bases and J gave up 7 bases; unmatched junction bases: 8. This CDR3 is built from 15 residues.

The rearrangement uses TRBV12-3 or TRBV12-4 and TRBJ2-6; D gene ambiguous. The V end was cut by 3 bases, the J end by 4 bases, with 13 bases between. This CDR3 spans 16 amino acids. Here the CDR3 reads CASSFLVGSGANVLTF. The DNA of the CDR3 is TGTGCCAGCAGTTTTTTGGTCGGGTCCGGGGCCAACGTCCTGACTTTC.

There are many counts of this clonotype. CDR3 bases: TGTGCCAGCAGCGTAGGGCGGGAGGTGGATGAGCAGTTCTTC. This gives the protein CASSVGREVDEQFF. The chain couples TRBV9 to TRBJ2-1; 8 bases align to TRBD2. The J segment lost 8 bases and the V segment lost 0 bases, leaving 4 bases of the junction unmatched. This CDR3 comprises 14 residues. Germline lookup yields CDR1 SGDLS and CDR2 YYNGEE.

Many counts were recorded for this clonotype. CDR3 sequence reads: CSVEAPGRNYGYTF. The DNA for the CDR3 is TGCAGCGTTGAAGCTCCGGGACGGAACTATGGCTACACCTTC. V gene TRBV29-1 combines with J gene TRBJ1-2; the D gene is possibly TRBD1 (5 bases). This CDR3 is built from 14 residues. The germline CDR1 and CDR2 sequences are SQVTM and ANQGSEA. The V and J ends lost 1 base and 2 bases respectively, with 11 bases between them.

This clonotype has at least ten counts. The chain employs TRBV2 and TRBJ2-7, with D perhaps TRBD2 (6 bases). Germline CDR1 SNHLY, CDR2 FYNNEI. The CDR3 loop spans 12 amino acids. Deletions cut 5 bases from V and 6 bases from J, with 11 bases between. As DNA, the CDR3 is TGTGCCAGCAGTTCCCTAGCGATCGAGCAGTACTTC. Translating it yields CASSSLAIEQYF.

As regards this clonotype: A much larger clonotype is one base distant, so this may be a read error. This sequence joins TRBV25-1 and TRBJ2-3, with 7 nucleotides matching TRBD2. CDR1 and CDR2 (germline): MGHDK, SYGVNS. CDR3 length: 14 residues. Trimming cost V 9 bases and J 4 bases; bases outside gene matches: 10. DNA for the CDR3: TGTGCCAGGAGTCCTTTTGGGGGGGCAGATACGCAGTATTTT. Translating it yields CARSPFGGADTQYF.

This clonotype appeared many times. The CDR3 loop reads CASSDAGGLTYEQYF. In DNA, the CDR3 is TGTGCCAGCAGTGACGCTGGGGGGTTGACCTACGAGCAGTACTTC. The chain uses TRBV12-3 or TRBV12-4 and TRBJ2-7, with TRBD2 as a possible D gene (6 bases). This CDR3 is 15 amino acids long. V shed 5 bases and J shed 2 bases, with 16 bases lying between them.

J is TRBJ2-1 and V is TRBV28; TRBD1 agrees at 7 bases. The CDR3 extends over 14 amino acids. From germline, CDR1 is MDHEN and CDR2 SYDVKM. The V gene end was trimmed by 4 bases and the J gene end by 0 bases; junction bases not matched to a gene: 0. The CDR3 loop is CASSWDSSYNEQFF. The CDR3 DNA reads TGTGCCAGCAGTTGGGACAGCTCCTACAATGAGCAGTTCTTC.

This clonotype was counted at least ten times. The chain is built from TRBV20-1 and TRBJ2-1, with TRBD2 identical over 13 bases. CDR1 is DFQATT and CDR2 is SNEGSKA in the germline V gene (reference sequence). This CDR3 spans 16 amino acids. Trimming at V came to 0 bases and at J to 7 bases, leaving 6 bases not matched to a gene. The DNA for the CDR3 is TGCAGTGCTAGAGATACTACTAGCGGGGGGGTGAATGAGCAGTTCTTC. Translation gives CSARDTTSGGVNEQFF.

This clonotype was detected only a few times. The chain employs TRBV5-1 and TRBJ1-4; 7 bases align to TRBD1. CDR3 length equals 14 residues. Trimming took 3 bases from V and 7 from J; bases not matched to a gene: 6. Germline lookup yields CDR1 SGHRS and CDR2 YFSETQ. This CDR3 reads CASSSQGIGEKLFF. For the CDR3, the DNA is TGCGCCAGCAGCTCACAGGGGATCGGTGAAAAACTGTTTTTT.

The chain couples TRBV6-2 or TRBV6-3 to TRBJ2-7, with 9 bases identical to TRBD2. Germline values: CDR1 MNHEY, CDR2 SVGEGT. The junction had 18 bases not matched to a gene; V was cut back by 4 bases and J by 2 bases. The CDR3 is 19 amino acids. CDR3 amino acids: CASSSRAPGTSSRTYEQYV. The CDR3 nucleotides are TGTGCCAGCAGTTCCCGGGCCCCCGGGACTAGCAGTCGCACCTACGAGCAGTACGTC.

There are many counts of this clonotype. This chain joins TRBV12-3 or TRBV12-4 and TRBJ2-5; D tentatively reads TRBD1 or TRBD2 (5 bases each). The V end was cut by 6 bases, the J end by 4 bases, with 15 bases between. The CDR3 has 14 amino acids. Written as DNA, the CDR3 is TGTGCCAGCAGCACGGGACCGTCAGGAGAGACCCAGTACTTC. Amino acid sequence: CASSTGPSGETQYF.

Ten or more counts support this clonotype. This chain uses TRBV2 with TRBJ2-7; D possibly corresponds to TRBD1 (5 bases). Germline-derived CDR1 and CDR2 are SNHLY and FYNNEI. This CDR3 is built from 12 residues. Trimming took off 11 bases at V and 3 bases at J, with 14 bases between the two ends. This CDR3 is CAGGPGRYEQYF. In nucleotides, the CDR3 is TGTGCCGGTGGTCCAGGGCGCTACGAGCAGTACTTC. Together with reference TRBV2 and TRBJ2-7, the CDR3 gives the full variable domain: EPEVTQTPSHQVTQMGQEVILRCVPISNHLYFYWYRQILGQKVEFLVSFYNNEISEKSEIFDDQFSVERPDGSNFTLKIRSTKLEDSAMYFCAGGPGRYEQYFGPGTRLTVT.

In DNA, the CDR3 is TGCGCCAGCAGCTTGGGGGGACTAGTCGGGTACGAGCAGTACTTC. Protein: CASSLGGLVGYEQYF. This chain joins TRBV5-1 and TRBJ2-7; 8 positions match TRBD2. The CDR3 has 15 amino acids. Trimming at V came to 0 bases and at J to 4 bases, leaving 6 bases not matched to a gene. Germline V gives CDR1 SGHRS, CDR2 YFSETQ. Filled out from reference TRBV5-1 and TRBJ2-7, the complete variable domain reads KAGVTQTPRYLIKTRGQQVTLSCSPISGHRSVSWYQQTPGQGLQFLFEYFSETQRNKGNFPGRFSGRQFSNSRSEMNVSTLELGDSALYLCASSLGGLVGYEQYFGPGTRLTVT.

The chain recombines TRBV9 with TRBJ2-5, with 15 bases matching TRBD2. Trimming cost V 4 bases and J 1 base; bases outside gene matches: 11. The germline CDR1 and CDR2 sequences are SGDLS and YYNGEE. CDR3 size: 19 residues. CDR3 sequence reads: CASSIGPGLAGGTQETQYF. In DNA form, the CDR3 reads TGTGCCAGCAGCATAGGCCCTGGACTAGCGGGAGGGACCCAAGAGACCCAGTACTTC.

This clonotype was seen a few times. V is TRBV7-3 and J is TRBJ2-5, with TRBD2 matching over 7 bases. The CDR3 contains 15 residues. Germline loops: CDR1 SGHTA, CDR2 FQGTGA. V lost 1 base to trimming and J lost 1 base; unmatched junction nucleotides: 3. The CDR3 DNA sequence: TGTGCCAGCAGCTTAAGGGCTAGCGGCCAAGAGACCCAGTACTTC. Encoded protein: CASSLRASGQETQYF.

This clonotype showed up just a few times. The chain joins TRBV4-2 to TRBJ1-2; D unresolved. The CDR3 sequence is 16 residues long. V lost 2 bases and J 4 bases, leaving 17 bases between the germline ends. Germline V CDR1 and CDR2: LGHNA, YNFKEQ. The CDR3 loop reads CASSQRDPVPTYGYTF. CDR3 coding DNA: TGTGCCAGCAGCCAAAGGGATCCGGTCCCGACCTATGGCTACACCTTC.

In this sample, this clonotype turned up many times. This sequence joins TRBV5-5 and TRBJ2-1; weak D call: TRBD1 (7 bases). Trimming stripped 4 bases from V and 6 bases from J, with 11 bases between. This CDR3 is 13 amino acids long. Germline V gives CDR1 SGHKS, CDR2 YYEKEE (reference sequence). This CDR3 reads CASSDQGGNEQFF. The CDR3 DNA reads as TGTGCCAGCAGCGATCAGGGGGGCAATGAGCAGTTCTTC.

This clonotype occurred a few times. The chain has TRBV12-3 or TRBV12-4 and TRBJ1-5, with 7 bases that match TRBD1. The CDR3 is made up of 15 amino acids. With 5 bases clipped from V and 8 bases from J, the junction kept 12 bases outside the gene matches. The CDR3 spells CASSPRDRPLEPQHF. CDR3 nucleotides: TGTGCCAGCAGTCCCCGGGACAGACCCTTGGAGCCCCAGCATTTT.

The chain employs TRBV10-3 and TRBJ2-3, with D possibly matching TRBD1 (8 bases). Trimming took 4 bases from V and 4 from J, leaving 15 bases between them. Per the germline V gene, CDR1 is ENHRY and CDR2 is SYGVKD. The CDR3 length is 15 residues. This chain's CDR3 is CAISGRTGRADTQYF. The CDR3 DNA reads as TGTGCCATCAGTGGTAGGACAGGGAGGGCAGATACGCAGTATTTT.

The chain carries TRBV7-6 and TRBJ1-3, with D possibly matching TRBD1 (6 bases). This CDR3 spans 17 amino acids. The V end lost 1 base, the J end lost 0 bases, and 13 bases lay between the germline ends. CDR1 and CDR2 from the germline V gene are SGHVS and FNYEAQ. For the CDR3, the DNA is TGTGCCAGCAGCTTAGAGGGGGGCGGTCGCTCTGGAAACACCATATATTTT. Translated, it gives CASSLEGGGRSGNTIYF. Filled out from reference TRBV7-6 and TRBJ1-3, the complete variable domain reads GAGVSQSPRYKVTKRGQDVALRCDPISGHVSLYWYRQALGQGPEFLTYFNYEAQQDKSGLPNDRFSAERPEGSISTLTIQRTEQRDSAMYRCASSLEGGGRSGNTIYFGEGSWLTVV.

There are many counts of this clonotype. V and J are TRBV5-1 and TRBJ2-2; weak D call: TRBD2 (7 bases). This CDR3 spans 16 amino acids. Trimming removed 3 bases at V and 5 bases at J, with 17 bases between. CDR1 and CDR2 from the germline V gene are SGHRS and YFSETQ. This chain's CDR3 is CASSSDLQGGTGELFF. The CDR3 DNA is TGCGCCAGCAGCTCGGACCTACAGGGAGGGACCGGGGAGCTGTTTTTT.

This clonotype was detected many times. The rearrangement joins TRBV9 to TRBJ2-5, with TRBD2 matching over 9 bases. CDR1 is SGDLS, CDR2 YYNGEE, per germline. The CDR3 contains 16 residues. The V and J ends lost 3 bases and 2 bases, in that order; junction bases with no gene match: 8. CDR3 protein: CASSAGLAPIQETQYF. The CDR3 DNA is TGTGCCAGCAGCGCCGGACTAGCGCCGATACAAGAGACCCAGTACTTC.

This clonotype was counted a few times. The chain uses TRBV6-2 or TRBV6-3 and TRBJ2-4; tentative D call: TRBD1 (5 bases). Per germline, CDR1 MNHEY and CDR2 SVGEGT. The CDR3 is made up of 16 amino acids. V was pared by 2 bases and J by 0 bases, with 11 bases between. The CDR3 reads CASSYRGLLAKNIQYF. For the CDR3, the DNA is TGTGCCAGCAGTTACAGGGGCCTGCTAGCCAAAAACATTCAGTACTTC.

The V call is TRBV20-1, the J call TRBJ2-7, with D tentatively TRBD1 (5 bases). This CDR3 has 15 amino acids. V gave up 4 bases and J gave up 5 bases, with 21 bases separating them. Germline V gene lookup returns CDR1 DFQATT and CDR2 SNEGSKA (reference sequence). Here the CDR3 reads CSATRAGLSLNEQYF. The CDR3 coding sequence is TGCAGTGCTACAAGAGCAGGGCTCTCACTAAACGAGCAGTACTTC.

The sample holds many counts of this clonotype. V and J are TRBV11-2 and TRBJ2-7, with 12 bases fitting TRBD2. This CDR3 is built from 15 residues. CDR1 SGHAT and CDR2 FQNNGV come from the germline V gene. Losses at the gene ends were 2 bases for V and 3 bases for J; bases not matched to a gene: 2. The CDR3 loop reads CASSLTGLAGYEQYF. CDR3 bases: TGTGCCAGCAGCTTAACGGGACTAGCGGGCTACGAGCAGTACTTC.